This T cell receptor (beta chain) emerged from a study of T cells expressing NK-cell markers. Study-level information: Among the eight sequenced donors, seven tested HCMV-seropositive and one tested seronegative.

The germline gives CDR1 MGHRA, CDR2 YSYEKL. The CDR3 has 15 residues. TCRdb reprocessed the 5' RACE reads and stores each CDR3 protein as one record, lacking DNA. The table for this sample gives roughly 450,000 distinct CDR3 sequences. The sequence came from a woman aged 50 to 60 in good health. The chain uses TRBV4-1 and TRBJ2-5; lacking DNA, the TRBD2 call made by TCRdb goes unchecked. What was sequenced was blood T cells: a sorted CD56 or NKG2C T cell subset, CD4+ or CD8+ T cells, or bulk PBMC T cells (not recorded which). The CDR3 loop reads CASSLSPTRQETQYF.